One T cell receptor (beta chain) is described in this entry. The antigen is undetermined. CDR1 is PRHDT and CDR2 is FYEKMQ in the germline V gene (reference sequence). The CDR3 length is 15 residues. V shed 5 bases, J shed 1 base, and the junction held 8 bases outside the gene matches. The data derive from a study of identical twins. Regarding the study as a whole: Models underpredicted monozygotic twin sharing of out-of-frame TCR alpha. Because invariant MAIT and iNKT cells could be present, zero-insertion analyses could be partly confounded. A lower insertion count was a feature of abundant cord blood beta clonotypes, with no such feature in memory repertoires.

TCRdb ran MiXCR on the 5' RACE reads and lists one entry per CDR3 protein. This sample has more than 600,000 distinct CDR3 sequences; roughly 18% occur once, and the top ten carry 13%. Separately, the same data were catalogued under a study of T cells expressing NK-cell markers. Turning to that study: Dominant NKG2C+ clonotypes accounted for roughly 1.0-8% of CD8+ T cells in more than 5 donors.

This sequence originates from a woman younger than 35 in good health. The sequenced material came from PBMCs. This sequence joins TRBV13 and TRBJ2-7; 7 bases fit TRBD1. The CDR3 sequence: CASSRTGTASYEQYF. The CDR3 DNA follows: TGTGCCAGCAGCAGGACCGGGACAGCGTCCTACGAGCAGTACTTC.